These 25 T cell receptor beta chains came from one sample sequenced in a study of shared T cell receptors in the human thymus. The repertoire was sequenced with immunoSEQ multiplex PCR; TCRdb's copy has only in-frame clones and lacks some. This sample has hundreds of thousands of clones, with 80% to 90% found just once. This same sample was also part of a study on human thymus T cells.

Sequencing used thymocytes. The receptors were gathered from a girl less than two years old with a congenital heart defect.

This chain uses TRBV28 with TRBJ1-5; tentative D call: TRBD1 (5 bases). The CDR3 spans 15 residues. Germline lookup yields CDR1 MDHEN and CDR2 SYDVKM. The V gene lost 7 bases and the J gene lost 1 base, with 14 bases spanning the gap. CDR3: CASTLTAASNQPQHF. The CDR3 DNA reads TGTGCCAGCACCCTGACAGCCGCAAGCAATCAGCCCCAGCATTTT.

The chain joins TRBV6-1 to TRBJ1-5; 10 bases agree with TRBD1. CDR1 MNHNS and CDR2 SASEGT come from the germline V gene. Trimming removed 4 bases from V and 3 bases from J; junction bases left unmatched: 6. The CDR3 runs 16 residues. The CDR3 bases are TGTGCCAGCAGTGCTCTAGGGACAGGGGACAATCAGCCCCAGCATTTT. This codes for CASSALGTGDNQPQHF.

This chain joins TRBV2 and TRBJ1-1; 11 bases align to TRBD1. The V gene's germline CDR1 is SNHLY and CDR2 FYNNEI. J lost 7 bases, V lost 5 bases, and 9 bases had no gene match. CDR3 size: 15 residues. The CDR3 sequence is CASSTRGQGDSEAFF. The CDR3 region has the DNA TGTGCCAGCAGTACTCGGGGACAGGGGGATAGTGAAGCTTTCTTT. Using reference TRBV2 and TRBJ1-1 for the parts outside the CDR3, the full variable domain is EPEVTQTPSHQVTQMGQEVILRCVPISNHLYFYWYRQILGQKVEFLVSFYNNEISEKSEIFDDQFSVERPDGSNFTLKIRSTKLEDSAMYFCASSTRGQGDSEAFFGQGTRLTVV.

V is TRBV7-8 and J is TRBJ1-1, with D tentatively TRBD1 (5 bases). Germline CDR1 and CDR2: SGHVS and FQNEAQ. The CDR3 covers 14 residues. Trimming left V 4 bases short and J 0 bases short, with 9 bases between. DNA of the CDR3: TGTGCCAGCAGCTCCGGACAAGTGAACACTGAAGCTTTCTTT. Its protein is CASSSGQVNTEAFF.

This chain joins TRBV10-1 and TRBJ1-6; tentatively, D is TRBD1 (6 bases). V dropped 8 bases and J dropped 4 bases, with 24 bases sitting between them. This CDR3 region has 18 residues. CDR1 and CDR2 from the germline V gene are WNHNN and SYGVQD (reference sequence). CDR3 in amino acids: CASDPRDTYPGYNSPLHF. The CDR3 coding sequence is TGCGCCAGCGACCCCCGGGACACCTATCCTGGTTATAATTCACCCCTCCACTTT.

The J gene is TRBJ1-4, the V gene TRBV15, with 9 bases fitting TRBD1. The ends lost 3 bases at V and 4 bases at J; junction bases unmatched: 6. The CDR3 covers 16 residues. Germline-derived CDR1 and CDR2 are LNHNV and YYDKDF (reference sequence). The CDR3: CATSSDPGQGNEKLFF. Here the CDR3 DNA reads TGTGCCACCAGCAGTGATCCGGGACAGGGTAATGAAAAACTGTTTTTT.

This clone was counted only a few times. V usage is TRBV4-1 and J usage is TRBJ2-5; D is perhaps TRBD2 (5 bases). The V end was cut by 5 bases, the J end by 1 base, with 14 bases between. The CDR3 runs to 15 residues. Germline lookup yields CDR1 MGHRA and CDR2 YSYEKL. The CDR3 DNA reads TGCGCCAGCAGCGAGGCCACCGGGATCCAAGAGACCCAGTACTTC. Its protein product is CASSEATGIQETQYF.

The chain uses TRBV6-5 and TRBJ2-7; TRBD2 agrees at 7 bases. The CDR3 is made up of 14 amino acids. Per the germline V gene, CDR1 is MNHEY and CDR2 is SVGAGI. V was pared by 5 bases and J by 0 bases, with 4 bases of the junction left unmatched. The CDR3 reads CASSVGGSSYEQYF. The CDR3 DNA reads TGTGCCAGCAGTGTGGGAGGGAGCTCCTACGAGCAGTACTTC.

The count of this clone is one. The V gene is TRBV7-8, the J gene TRBJ2-7; TRBD2 agrees at 7 bases. J was trimmed by 3 bases and V by 3 bases; bases with no gene match: 11. The CDR3 runs 16 residues. Germline CDR1 SGHVS, CDR2 FQNEAQ. CDR3 in amino acids: CASSLVAGWTRYEQYF. In DNA, the CDR3 is TGTGCCAGCAGCTTGGTAGCGGGTTGGACACGCTACGAGCAGTACTTC.

This chain links TRBV6-5 with TRBJ1-1; perhaps TRBD1 as D (6 bases). V lost 4 bases, J lost 5 bases, and 11 bases lay in between. CDR1 MNHEY and CDR2 SVGAGI come from the germline V gene. The CDR3 consists of 13 residues. This CDR3 reads CASSCQGLTEAFF. The DNA of the CDR3 is TGTGCCAGCAGTTGCCAGGGGCTGACTGAAGCTTTCTTT.

The genes are TRBV7-2 and TRBJ2-7, with D perhaps TRBD1 (6 bases). The germline gives CDR1 SGHTA, CDR2 FQGNSA. This CDR3 has 17 residues. The germline V and J ends were trimmed by 5 bases and 0 bases, with 20 bases remaining between them. The CDR3 DNA is TGTGCCAGCAGCCCGCTCGGGACACACCGTCCCTCCTACGAGCAGTACTTC. It yields the protein CASSPLGTHRPSYEQYF.

This chain joins TRBV4-2 and TRBJ1-3; 8 bases fit TRBD1. The ends lost 4 bases at V and 0 bases at J; junction bases unmatched: 5. The germline CDR1 and CDR2 sequences are LGHNA and YNFKEQ. There are 16 residues in the CDR3. The CDR3 DNA reads TGTGCCAGCAGCCCCGGACAGGGCAACTCTGGAAACACCATATATTTT. Amino acids: CASSPGQGNSGNTIYF.

The gene calls are TRBV6-5 and TRBJ2-7; tentative D call: TRBD2 (5 bases). This CDR3 comprises 14 residues. CDR1 and CDR2 from the germline V gene are MNHEY and SVGAGI. The V end was cut by 0 bases, the J end by 4 bases, with 10 bases between. The CDR3 DNA sequence: TGTGCCAGCAGTTACTCGAAGGAGGAGTACGAGCAGTACTTC. Translation: CASSYSKEEYEQYF.

This rearrangement joins TRBV9 to TRBJ1-2; 11 bases map to TRBD1. The CDR3 covers 19 residues. The J segment lost 8 bases and the V segment lost 0 bases, leaving 18 bases of the junction unmatched. Germline lookup yields CDR1 SGDLS and CDR2 YYNGEE. CDR3 DNA: TGTGCCAGCAGCGTAGCTGGGAGGACAGGGGGCTCCGGTAGTAGGGGCTACACCTTC. It specifies CASSVAGRTGGSGSRGYTF.

The V call is TRBV14, the J call TRBJ2-1, with 7 bases identical to TRBD1. This CDR3 spans 18 amino acids. After removal of 1 base from V and 7 bases from J, the junction contained 16 bases not matched to a gene. The germline gives CDR1 SGHDN, CDR2 FVKESK. Here the CDR3 reads CASSQAPRTGVLGNEQFF. The CDR3 DNA reads as TGTGCCAGCAGCCAAGCCCCTCGTACAGGGGTTCTCGGGAATGAGCAGTTCTTC.

CDR3 protein: CASSVTGGPNQPQHF. CDR3 sequence (DNA): TGCGCCAGCTCCGTAACAGGGGGCCCGAATCAGCCCCAGCATTTT. This chain links TRBV5-1 with TRBJ1-5; 9 bases line up with TRBD1. Germline V gives CDR1 SGHRS, CDR2 YFSETQ. J lost 4 bases, V lost 7 bases, and 9 bases had no gene match. The CDR3 length is 15 residues.

This clone was seen a single time. The chain recombines TRBV28 with TRBJ2-3; 8 bases map to TRBD1. V lost 6 bases to trimming and J lost 0 bases; unmatched junction nucleotides: 8. Germline CDR1 is MDHEN and CDR2 is SYDVKM. There are 16 residues in the CDR3. Here the CDR3 DNA reads TGTGCCAGCAGGCCCCGACAGGGGCTAAGCACAGATACGCAGTATTTT. The encoded protein is CASRPRQGLSTDTQYF. The variable domain in full, with the rest retrieved from reference TRBV28 and TRBJ2-3, is DVKVTQSSRYLVKRTGEKVFLECVQDMDHENMFWYRQDPGLGLRLIYFSYDVKMKEKGDIPEGYSVSREKKERFSLILESASTNQTSMYLCASRPRQGLSTDTQYFGPGTRLTVL.

The V and J genes are TRBV11-2 and TRBJ1-6; 11 nucleotides match TRBD1. V dropped 5 bases and J dropped 3; count of bases not matched to a gene: 3. Looked up from germline, CDR1 is SGHAT and CDR2 is FQNNGV. The CDR3 extends over 16 amino acids. CDR3 coding DNA: TGTGCCAGCAGCGGGACAGGGGGAGACTATAATTCACCCCTCCACTTT. It encodes CASSGTGGDYNSPLHF. Full variable domain (outside the CDR3, taken from reference TRBV11-2 and TRBJ1-6): EAGVAQSPRYKIIEKRQSVAFWCNPISGHATLYWYQQILGQGPKLLIQFQNNGVVDDSQLPKDRFSAERLKGVDSTLKIQPAKLEDSAVYLCASSGTGGDYNSPLHFGNGTRLTVT.

The chain has TRBV13 and TRBJ2-4, with D possibly matching TRBD1 (6 bases). The CDR3 extends over 17 amino acids. With 5 bases removed from V and 3 bases from J, the gap between germline ends came to 20 bases. CDR1 is PRHDT and CDR2 is FYEKMQ in the germline V gene (reference sequence). CDR3: CASSPPGRGRGKNIQYF. The CDR3 nucleotides read TGTGCCAGCAGCCCCCCAGGCAGGGGACGCGGCAAAAACATTCAGTACTTC.

V is TRBV9 and J is TRBJ2-2; 8 bases are a match to TRBD1. CDR3 length: 18 residues. Germline loops: CDR1 SGDLS, CDR2 YYNGEE. V was pared by 2 bases and J by 7 bases, with 16 bases of the junction left unmatched. For the CDR3, the DNA is TGTGCCAGCAGCGTGGCGTCGCGGACAGGGAAATTCATCGGGGAGCTGTTTTTT. It translates to CASSVASRTGKFIGELFF.

This chain connects TRBV27 to TRBJ1-2, with 8 bases lining up with TRBD1. The CDR3 has 13 amino acids. With 5 bases clipped from V and 3 bases from J, the junction kept 2 bases outside the gene matches. Germline V gives CDR1 MNHEY, CDR2 SMNVEV (reference sequence). CDR3 nucleotide sequence: TGTGCCAGCAGTCCGACAGGGGACTATGGCTACACCTTC. Its protein is CASSPTGDYGYTF.

In this sample, this clone turned up once. One junction end does not reproduce the germline sequence, and a read error may be involved. The V gene is TRBV7-7, the J gene TRBJ2-7; 10 nucleotides agree with TRBD2. The CDR3 loop spans 15 amino acids. The germline CDR1 and CDR2 sequences are SSHAT and FNYEAQ (reference sequence). CDR3 residues: CASSPLAGSAYEQYF. Here the CDR3 DNA reads TGTGCTAGCAGCCCACTAGCGGGGAGTGCCTACGAGCAGTACTTC.

The V call is TRBV6-4, the J call TRBJ2-1; D is unresolved. This CDR3 region has 17 residues. Deletions cut 0 bases from V and 0 bases from J, with 12 bases between. Per the germline V gene, CDR1 is MRHNA and CDR2 is SNTAGT. The CDR3 is CASSDSLTPSSYNEQFF. CDR3 coding DNA: TGTGCCAGCAGTGACTCCCTGACACCCAGCTCCTACAATGAGCAGTTCTTC.

This clone appeared once. The rearrangement links TRBV10-1 to TRBJ2-2, with a weak D call TRBD1 (5 bases). Trimming took off 4 bases at V and 1 base at J, with 13 bases between the two ends. CDR1 WNHNN and CDR2 SYGVQD come from the germline V gene (reference sequence). The CDR3 extends over 16 amino acids. The CDR3 DNA sequence: TGCGCCAGCAGTGCTGTCTCCGGACAGAACACCGGGGAGCTGTTTTTT. Its protein product is CASSAVSGQNTGELFF.

The chain joins TRBV6-5 to TRBJ1-2, with 8 nucleotides matching TRBD1. The CDR3 has 14 residues. Germline V CDR1 and CDR2: MNHEY, SVGAGI. The junction had 8 bases not matched to a gene; V was cut back by 7 bases and J by 4 bases. In nucleotides, the CDR3 is TGTGCCAGCACAACACGACAGGGGCCCTATGGCTACACCTTC. Amino acid sequence: CASTTRQGPYGYTF.